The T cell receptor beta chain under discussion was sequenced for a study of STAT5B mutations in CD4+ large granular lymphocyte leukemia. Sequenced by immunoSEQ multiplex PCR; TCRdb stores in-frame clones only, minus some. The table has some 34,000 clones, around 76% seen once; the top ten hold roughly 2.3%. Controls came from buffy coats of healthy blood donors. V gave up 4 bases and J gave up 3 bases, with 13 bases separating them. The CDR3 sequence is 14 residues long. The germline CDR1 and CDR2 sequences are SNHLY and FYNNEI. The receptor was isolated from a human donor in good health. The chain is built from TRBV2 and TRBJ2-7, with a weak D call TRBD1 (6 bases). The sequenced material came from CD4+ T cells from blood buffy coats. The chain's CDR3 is CASSVGPGVYEQYF. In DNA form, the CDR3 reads TGTGCCAGCAGTGTAGGTCCAGGGGTCTACGAGCAGTACTTC. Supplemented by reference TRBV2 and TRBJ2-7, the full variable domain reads EPEVTQTPSHQVTQMGQEVILRCVPISNHLYFYWYRQILGQKVEFLVSFYNNEISEKSEIFDDQFSVERPDGSNFTLKIRSTKLEDSAMYFCASSVGPGVYEQYFGPGTRLTVT.